This T cell receptor beta chain is drawn from a study of T cell repertoires in cytomegalovirus infection. TCRdb reprocessed the reads via MiXCR and lists one record per CDR3 protein. The repertoire holds 300,000 to 450,000 distinct CDR3 sequences, with about a sixth as singletons. The receptor comes from a human donor in good health (CMV status not recorded). Some clones in this sample may be carry-over from other donors' samples. Sequencing was done on a sample of PBMCs.

The CDR3 DNA reads TGTGCCAGCAGTCCACACCCCGGGACAGGGTCCGGGGCCAACGTCCTGACTTTC. Translating gives CASSPHPGTGSGANVLTF. The chain links TRBV12-3 or TRBV12-4 to TRBJ2-6, with TRBD1 identical over 9 bases. V lost 5 bases, J lost 4 bases, and 12 bases stayed unmatched. This CDR3 region has 18 residues.